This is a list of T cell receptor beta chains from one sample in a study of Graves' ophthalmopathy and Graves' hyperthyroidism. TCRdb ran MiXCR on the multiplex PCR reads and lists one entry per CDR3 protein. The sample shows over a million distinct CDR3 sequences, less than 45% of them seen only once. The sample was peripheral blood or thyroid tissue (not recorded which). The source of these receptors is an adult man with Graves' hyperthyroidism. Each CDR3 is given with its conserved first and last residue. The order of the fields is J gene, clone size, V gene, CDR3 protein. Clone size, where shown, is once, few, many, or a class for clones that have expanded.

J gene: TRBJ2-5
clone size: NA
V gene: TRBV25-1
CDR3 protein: CASVLPDRPGTQYF

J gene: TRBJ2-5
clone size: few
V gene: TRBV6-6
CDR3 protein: CASREWTSGFQETQYF

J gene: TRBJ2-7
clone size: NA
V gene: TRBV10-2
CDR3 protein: CASSGDPGGPGNEQYF

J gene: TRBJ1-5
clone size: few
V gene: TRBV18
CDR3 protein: CASSPLGGGVQPQHF

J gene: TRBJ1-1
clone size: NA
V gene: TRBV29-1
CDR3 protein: CSVDIGLNTEAFF

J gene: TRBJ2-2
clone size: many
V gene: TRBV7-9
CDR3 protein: CASSARTGGRTGELFF

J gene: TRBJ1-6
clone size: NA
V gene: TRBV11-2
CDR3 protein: CASSYSMRENSPLHF

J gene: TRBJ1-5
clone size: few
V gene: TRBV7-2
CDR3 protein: CASSLAAGGGQPQHF

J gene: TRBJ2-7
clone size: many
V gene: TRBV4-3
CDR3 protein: CASSQVYGSYEQYF

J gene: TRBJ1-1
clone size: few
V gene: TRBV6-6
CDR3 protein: CASSMAPTEAFF

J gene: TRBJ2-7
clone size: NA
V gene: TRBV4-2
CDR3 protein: CASSQSRDSFYEQYF

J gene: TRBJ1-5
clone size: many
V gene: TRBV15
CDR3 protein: CATSGGTVGNQPQHF

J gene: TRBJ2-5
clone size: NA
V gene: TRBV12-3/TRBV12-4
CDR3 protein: CAGSLAGGLRETQYF

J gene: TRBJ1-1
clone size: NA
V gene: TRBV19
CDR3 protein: CASGDNDRVNTEAFF

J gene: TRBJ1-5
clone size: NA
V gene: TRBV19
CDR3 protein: CASSPAGTGPHQPQHF

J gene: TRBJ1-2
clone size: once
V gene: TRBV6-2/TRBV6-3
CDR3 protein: CASSGTGGTGYTF

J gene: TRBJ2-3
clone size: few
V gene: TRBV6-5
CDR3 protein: CASVGLGDDTDTQYF

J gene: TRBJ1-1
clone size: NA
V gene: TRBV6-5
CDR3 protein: CASSYSGVTEAFF

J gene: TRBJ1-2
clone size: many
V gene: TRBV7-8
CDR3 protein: CASSLGPLVLDGYTF

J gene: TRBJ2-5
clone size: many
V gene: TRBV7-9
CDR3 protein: CASSVPGTEETQYF

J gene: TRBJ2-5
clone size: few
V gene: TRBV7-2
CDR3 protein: CASSLAPPGGQETQYF

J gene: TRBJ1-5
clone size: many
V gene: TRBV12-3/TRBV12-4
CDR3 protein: CASRRTGTNQPQHF

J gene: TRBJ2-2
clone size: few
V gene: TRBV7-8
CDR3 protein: CASSLSFGPGELFF

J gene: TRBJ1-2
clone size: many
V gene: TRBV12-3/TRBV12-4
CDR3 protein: CASSFGSVNYGYTF

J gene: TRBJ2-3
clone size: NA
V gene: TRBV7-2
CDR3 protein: CASSLAGRDTDTQYF